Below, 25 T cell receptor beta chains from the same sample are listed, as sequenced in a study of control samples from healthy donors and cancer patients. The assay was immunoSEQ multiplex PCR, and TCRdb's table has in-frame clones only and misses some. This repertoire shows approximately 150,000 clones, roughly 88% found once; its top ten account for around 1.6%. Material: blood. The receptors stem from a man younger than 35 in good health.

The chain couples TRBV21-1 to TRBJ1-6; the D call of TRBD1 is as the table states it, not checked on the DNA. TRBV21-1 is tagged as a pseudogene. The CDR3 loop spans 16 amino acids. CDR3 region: CATPPEDRFRNSPLHF. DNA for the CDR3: TGTGCCACCCCCCCCGAGGACAGGTTTCGTAATTCACCCCTCCACTTT.

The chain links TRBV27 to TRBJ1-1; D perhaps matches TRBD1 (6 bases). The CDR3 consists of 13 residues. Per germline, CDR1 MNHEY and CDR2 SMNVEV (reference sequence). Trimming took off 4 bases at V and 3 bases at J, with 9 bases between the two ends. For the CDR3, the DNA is TGTGCCAGCAGTTCCCGACAGGACACTGAAGCTTTCTTT. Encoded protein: CASSSRQDTEAFF.

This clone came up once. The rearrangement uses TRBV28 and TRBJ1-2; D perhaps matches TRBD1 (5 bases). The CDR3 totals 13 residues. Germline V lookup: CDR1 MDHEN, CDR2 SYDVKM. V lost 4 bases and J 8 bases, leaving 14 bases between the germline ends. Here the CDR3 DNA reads TGTGCCAGCAGTTCCCCCGGGACCGGAGGCTACACCTTC. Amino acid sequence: CASSSPGTGGYTF.

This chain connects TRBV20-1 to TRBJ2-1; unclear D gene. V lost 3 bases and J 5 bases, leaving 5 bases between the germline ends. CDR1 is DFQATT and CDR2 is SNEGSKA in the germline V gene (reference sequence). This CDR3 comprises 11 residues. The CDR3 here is CSASNNNEQFF. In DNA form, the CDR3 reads TGCAGTGCTAGTAACAACAATGAGCAGTTCTTC.

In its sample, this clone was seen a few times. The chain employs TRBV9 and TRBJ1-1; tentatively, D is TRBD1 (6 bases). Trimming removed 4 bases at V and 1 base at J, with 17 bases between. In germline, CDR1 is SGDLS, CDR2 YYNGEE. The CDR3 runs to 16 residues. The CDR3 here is CASSSPSGGANTEAFF. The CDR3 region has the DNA TGTGCCAGCAGCTCCCCATCCGGGGGCGCGAACACTGAAGCTTTCTTT.

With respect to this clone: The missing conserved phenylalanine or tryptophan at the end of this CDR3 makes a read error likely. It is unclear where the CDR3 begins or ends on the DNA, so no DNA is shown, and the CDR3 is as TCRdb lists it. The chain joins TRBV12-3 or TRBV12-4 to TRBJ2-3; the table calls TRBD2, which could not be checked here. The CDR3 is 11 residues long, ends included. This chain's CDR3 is CASSPRDCLMG.

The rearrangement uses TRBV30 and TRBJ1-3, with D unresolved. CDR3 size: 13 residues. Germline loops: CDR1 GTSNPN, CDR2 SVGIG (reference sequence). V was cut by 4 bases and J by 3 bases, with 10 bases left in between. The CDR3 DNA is TGTGCCTGGACCTTAGGGATTGGAAACACCATATATTTT. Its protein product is CAWTLGIGNTIYF.

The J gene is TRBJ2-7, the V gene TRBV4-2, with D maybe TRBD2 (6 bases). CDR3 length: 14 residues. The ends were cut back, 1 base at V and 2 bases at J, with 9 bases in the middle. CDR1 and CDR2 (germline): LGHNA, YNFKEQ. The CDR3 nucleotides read TGTGCCAGCAGCCAAGTGGAGGGGACCTACGAGCAGTACTTC. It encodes CASSQVEGTYEQYF.

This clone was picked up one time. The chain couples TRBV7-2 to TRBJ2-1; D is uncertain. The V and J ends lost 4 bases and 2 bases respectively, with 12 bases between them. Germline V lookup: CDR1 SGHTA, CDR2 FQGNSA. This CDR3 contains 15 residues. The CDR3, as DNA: TGTGCCAGCAGCTCATACTCCCAAGCCTACAATGAGCAGTTCTTC. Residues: CASSSYSQAYNEQFF.

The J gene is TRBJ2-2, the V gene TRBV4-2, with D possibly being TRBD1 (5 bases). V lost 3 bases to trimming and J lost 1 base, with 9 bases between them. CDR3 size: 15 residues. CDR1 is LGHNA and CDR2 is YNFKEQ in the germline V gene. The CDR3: CASSQITGNTGELFF. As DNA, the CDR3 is TGTGCCAGCAGCCAGATAACAGGGAACACCGGGGAGCTGTTTTTT.

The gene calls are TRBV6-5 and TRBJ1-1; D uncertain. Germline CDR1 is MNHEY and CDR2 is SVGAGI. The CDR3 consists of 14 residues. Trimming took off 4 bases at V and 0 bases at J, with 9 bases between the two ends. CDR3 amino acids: CASSLSGLNTEAFF. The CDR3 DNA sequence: TGTGCCAGCAGTTTGTCAGGCCTGAACACTGAAGCTTTCTTT.

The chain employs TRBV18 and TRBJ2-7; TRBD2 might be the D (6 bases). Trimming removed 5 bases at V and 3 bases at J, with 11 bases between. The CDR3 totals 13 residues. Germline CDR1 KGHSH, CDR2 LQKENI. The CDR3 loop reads CASSGGINYEQYF. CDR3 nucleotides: TGTGCCAGCTCAGGCGGGATTAACTACGAGCAGTACTTC. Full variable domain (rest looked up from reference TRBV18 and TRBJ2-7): NAGVMQNPRHLVRRRGQEARLRCSPMKGHSHVYWYRQLPEEGLKFMVYLQKENIIDESGMPKERFSAEFPKEGPSILRIQQVVRGDSAAYFCASSGGINYEQYFGPGTRLTVT.

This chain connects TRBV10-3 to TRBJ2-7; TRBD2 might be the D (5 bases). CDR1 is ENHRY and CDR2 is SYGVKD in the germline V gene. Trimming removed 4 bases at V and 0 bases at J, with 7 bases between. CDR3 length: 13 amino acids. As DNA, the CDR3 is TGTGCCATCAGTGTCCGGGACTCCTACGAGCAGTACTTC. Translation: CAISVRDSYEQYF.

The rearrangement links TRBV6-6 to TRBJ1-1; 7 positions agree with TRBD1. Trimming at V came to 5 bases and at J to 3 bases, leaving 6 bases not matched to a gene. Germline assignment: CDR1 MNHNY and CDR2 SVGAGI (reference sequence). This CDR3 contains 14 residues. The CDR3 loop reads CASSRRGLYTEAFF. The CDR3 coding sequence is TGTGCCAGCAGTCGAAGGGGGCTTTACACTGAAGCTTTCTTT.

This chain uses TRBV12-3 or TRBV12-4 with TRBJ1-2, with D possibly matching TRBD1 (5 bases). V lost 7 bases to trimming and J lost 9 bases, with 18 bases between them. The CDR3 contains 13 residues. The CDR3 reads CASTPGLLLSYTF. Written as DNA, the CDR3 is TGTGCCAGCACCCCGGGGCTTCTCTTGAGCTACACCTTC.

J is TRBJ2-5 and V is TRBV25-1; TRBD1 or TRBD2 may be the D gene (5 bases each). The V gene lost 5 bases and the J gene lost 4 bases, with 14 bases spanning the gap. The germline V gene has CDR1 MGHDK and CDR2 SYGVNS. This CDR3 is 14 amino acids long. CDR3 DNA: TGTGCCAGCAGTTCCCCATCTGGGGGAGAGACCCAGTACTTC. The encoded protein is CASSSPSGGETQYF.

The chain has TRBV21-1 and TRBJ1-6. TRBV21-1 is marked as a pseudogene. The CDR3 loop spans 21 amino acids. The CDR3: CASSKALYGAPPSSYNSPLHF. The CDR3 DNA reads TGTGCCAGCAGCAAAGCGCTTTATGGCGCGCCGCCAAGCTCCTATAATTCACCCCTCCACTTT.

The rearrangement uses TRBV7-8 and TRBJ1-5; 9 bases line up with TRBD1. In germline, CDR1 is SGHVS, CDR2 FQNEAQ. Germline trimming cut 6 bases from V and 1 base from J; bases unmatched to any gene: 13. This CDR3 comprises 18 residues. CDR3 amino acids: CASSHSGTGTVSNQPQHF. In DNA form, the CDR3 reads TGTGCCAGCAGTCATTCCGGGACAGGGACAGTAAGCAATCAGCCCCAGCATTTT. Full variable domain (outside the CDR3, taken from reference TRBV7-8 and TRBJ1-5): GAGVSQSPRYKVAKRGQDVALRCDPISGHVSLFWYQQALGQGPEFLTYFQNEAQLDKSGLPSDRFFAERPEGSVSTLKIQRTQQEDSAVYLCASSHSGTGTVSNQPQHFGDGTRLSIL.

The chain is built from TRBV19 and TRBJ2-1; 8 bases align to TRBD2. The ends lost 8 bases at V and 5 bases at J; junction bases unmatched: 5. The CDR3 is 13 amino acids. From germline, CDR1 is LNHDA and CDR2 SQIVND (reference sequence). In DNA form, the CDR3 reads TGTGCCAGTTGGTCGGGGGGGAACAATGAGCAGTTCTTC. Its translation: CASWSGGNNEQFF.

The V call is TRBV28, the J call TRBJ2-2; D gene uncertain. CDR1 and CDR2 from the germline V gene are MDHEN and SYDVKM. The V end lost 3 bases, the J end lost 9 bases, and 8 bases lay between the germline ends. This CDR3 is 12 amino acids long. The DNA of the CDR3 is TGTGCCAGCAGTTTGGTGCGTTGGGAGCTGTTTTTT. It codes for CASSLVRWELFF.

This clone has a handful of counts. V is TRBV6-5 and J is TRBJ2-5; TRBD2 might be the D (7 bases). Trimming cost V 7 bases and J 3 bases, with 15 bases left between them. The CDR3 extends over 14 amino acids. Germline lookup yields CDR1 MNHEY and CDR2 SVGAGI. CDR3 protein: CASKERGHEETQYF. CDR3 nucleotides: TGTGCCAGCAAGGAGCGGGGACATGAAGAGACCCAGTACTTC.

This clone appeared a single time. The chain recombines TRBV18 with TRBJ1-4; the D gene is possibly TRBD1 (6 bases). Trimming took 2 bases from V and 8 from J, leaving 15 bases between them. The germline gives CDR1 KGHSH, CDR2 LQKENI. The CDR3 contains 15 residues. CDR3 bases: TGTGCCAGCTCACCAAGGGCCACGGGGGGCGAAAAACTGTTTTTT. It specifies CASSPRATGGEKLFF.

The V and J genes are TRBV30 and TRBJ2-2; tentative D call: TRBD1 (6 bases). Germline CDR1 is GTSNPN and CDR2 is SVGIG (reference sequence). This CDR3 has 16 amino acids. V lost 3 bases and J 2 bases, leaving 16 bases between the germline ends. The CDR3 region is CAWSGLGGHNTGELFF. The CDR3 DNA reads TGTGCCTGGAGCGGATTAGGGGGACATAACACCGGGGAGCTGTTTTTT.

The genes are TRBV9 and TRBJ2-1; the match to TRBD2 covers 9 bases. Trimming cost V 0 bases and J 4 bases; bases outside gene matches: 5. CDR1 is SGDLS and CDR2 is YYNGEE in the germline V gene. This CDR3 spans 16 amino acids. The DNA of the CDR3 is TGTGCCAGCAGCGTAGGCCCAGCGGGGGGTTACAATGAGCAGTTCTTC. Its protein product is CASSVGPAGGYNEQFF.

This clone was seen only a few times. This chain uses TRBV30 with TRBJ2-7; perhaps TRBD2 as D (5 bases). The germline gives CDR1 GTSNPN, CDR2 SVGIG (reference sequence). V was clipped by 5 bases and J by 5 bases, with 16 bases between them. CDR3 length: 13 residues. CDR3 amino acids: CAWAPPGRDEQYF. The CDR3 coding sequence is TGTGCCTGGGCCCCCCCGGGGAGAGACGAGCAGTACTTC.